This T cell receptor beta chain was retrieved from a study of glioma-infiltrating T cells after dendritic cell vaccination. Study-level points and caveats: Survival was not directly related to TCR clonality in these patients.

The time point is: after dendritic cell vaccination, including at tumor progression/relapse. The CDR3 consists of 18 residues. Germline CDR1 SGHRS, CDR2 YFSETQ. The V end lost 4 bases, the J end lost 0 bases, and 19 bases lay between the germline ends. Details on this clone: Its antigen is not identified.

Sequenced by immunoSEQ multiplex PCR; TCRdb stores in-frame clones only, minus some. The repertoire has 90,000 to 95,000 clones, roughly four fifths of them found once; the top ten carry over 2%. J is TRBJ2-2 and V is TRBV5-1, with D possibly being TRBD2 (6 bases). Sequences were derived from blood, sampled after dendritic cell vaccination. The receptor's source is a human donor with glioblastoma. CDR3 DNA: TGCGCCAGCAGCCCCACTCCCCTGCTAGCGACGAACACCGGGGAGCTGTTTTTT. Amino acid sequence: CASSPTPLLATNTGELFF.